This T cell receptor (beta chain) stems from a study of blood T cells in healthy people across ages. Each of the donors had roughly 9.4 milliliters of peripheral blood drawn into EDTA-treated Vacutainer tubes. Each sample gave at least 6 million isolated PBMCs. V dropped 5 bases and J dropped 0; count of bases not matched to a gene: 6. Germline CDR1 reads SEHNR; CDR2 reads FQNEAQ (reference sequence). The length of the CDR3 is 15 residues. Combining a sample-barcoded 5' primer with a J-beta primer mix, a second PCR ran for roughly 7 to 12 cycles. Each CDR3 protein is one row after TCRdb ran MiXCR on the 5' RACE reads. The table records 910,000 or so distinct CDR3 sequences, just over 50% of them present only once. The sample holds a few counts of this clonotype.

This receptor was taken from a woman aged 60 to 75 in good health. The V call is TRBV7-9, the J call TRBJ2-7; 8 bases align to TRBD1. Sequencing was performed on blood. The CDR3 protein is CASSPTGAISYEQYF. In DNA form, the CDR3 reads TGTGCCAGCAGCCCGACAGGGGCGATCTCCTACGAGCAGTACTTC.